Listed below are T cell receptor beta chains from one sample, sequenced in a study of Siglec-9 on CD8 T cells in melanoma. Repertoires were generated with immunoSEQ multiplex PCR, while TCRdb's copy carries only in-frame clones and drops some. The table lists 36,000 or so clones, roughly 80% of them singletons. The sequencing input was Siglec-9- CD8+ T cells sorted from blood. The receptor source for this set is a human donor in good health. CDR3s include the opening cysteine and the closing phenylalanine or tryptophan. A D gene is named only where the DNA matches it firmly. Clone size appears in some rows only: once, few, many, or a class for an expanded clone.

J gene,clone size,D gene,V gene,CDR3 DNA,CDR3 protein
TRBJ1-4,.,TRBD1,TRBV27,TGTGCCAGCAGTCCAAACCGGGACAGGAGGAAACTGTTTTTT,CASSPNRDRRKLFF
TRBJ1-2,.,.,TRBV21-1,TGTGCCATAATACAGGGAGAAGAAGTCTACACCTTC,CAIIQGEEVYTF
TRBJ1-5,.,.,TRBV13,TGTGCCAGCAGCTTAGGGGGGGCTCAGGGAAAGCCCCAGCATTTT,CASSLGGAQGKPQHF
TRBJ2-1,.,TRBD2,TRBV5-1,TGCGCCAGCAGCTTAAATCCCAGGACTAGCGGGACGGATGAGCAGTTCTTC,CASSLNPRTSGTDEQFF
TRBJ1-4,.,.,TRBV13,TGTGCCAGCAGCCCCGGCCGATCCGGTGAAAAACTGTTTTTT,CASSPGRSGEKLFF
TRBJ2-7,.,TRBD1,TRBV5-8,TGTGCCAGCAGCGCCGGGACAGGCTACGAGCAGTACTTC,CASSAGTGYEQYF
TRBJ2-7,.,.,TRBV4-1,TGCGCCAGCAGCCCCTTCGGAGGGACTCTCCCCTACGAGCAGTACTTC,CASSPFGGTLPYEQYF
TRBJ2-3,.,.,TRBV4-1,TGCGCCAGCAGCCAAGATAATCCCTCCCAGTTCATCACAGATACGCAGTATTTT,CASSQDNPSQFITDTQYF
TRBJ1-5,.,.,TRBV4-1,TGCGCCAGCAGCCCCCGGACAAGTTTCCATCAGCCCCAGCATTTT,CASSPRTSFHQPQHF
TRBJ1-2,.,.,TRBV28,TGTGCCTGCTTACAGGGAATCTACGGCTACACCTTC,CACLQGIYGYTF
TRBJ1-2,.,TRBD1,TRBV6-1,TGTGCCAGCACCCTAGGGGCAGGGGGCATTGATGGCTACACCTTC,CASTLGAGGIDGYTF
TRBJ2-1,.,.,TRBV28,TGTGCCAGCAGTTTGGACGGGAGCTCCTACAATGAGCAGTTCTTC,CASSLDGSSYNEQFF
TRBJ1-3,once,.,TRBV6-5,TGTGCCAGCAACCCGGAATACTCTGGAAACACCATATATTTT,CASNPEYSGNTIYF
TRBJ2-7,.,.,TRBV9,TGTGCCAGCAGCGTTGGAGGCCTCACCTACGAGCAGTACTTC,CASSVGGLTYEQYF
TRBJ2-7,.,.,TRBV13,TGTGCCAGCAGCCCCAGGGGAAGTGGGGGATCCGTGTACGAGCAGTACTTC,CASSPRGSGGSVYEQYF
TRBJ1-1,few,.,TRBV25-1,TGTGCCAGCAGTGATTCGAACACTGAAGCTTTCTTT,CASSDSNTEAFF
TRBJ2-1,.,TRBD2,TRBV7-8,TGTGCCAGCCGAACTAGCGGGGTAGATGAGCAGTTCTTC,CASRTSGVDEQFF
TRBJ2-7,medium-sized,.,TRBV13,TGTGCCAGCAGCACCCGGTCCGCTAACTACGAGCAGTACTTC,CASSTRSANYEQYF
TRBJ2-7,.,.,TRBV13,TGTGCCAGCAGCTTAGGCCTTTCGTGGCTCACCTACGAGCAGTACTTC,CASSLGLSWLTYEQYF
TRBJ2-7,.,TRBD2,TRBV19,TGTGCCAGTAGTACGGCGCTAGCGGACTACGAGCAGTACTTC,CASSTALADYEQYF
TRBJ2-7,.,TRBD2,TRBV27,TGTGCCAGCAGTTTTGGACTAGCGGGAGCCGAGCAGTACTTC,CASSFGLAGAEQYF
TRBJ2-7,few,TRBD1,TRBV6-6,TGTGCCAGCAGTTACTCCGGGGCAGGGGGTTGGCAGTACTTC,CASSYSGAGGWQYF
TRBJ1-2,.,.,TRBV27,TGTGCCAGCAGTCCACAGGGAAACTATGGCTACACCTTC,CASSPQGNYGYTF
TRBJ1-6,.,.,TRBV13,TGTGCCAGCAGCGTCGGGACGGATTATAATTCACCCCTCCACTTT,CASSVGTDYNSPLHF
TRBJ2-1,.,.,TRBV10-1,TGCGCCAGCTCAATCGGGGCATACAATGAGCAGTTCTTC,CASSIGAYNEQFF
TRBJ2-5,once,.,TRBV13,TGTGCCAGCAGCTTAAGGGAGACCCAGTACTTC,CASSLRETQYF
TRBJ2-1,.,TRBD2,TRBV19,TGTGCCACTTCGGGGGTAGCGGGGCAGTACAATGAGCAGTTCTTC,CATSGVAGQYNEQFF